The rows below give T cell receptor beta chains drawn from one sample of a study of Ad26.COV2.S vaccination and SARS-CoV-2 variants. Here immunoSEQ multiplex PCR was the method, and the copy in TCRdb shows in-frame clones only, minus some. The table lists roughly 420,000 clones, about 91% of them singletons, with over 2% in the top ten. Sequenced here: peripheral blood, sampled in a trial of Ad26.COV2.S vaccine versus placebo. The receptors shown here come from a person aged 18 to 59 who received the Ad26.COV2.S COVID-19 vaccine or a placebo. Both conserved end residues are part of each CDR3. The D gene is left open where the match is weak. The size of a clone is reported for some rows only, either as once, few or many, or as a class for expanded clones.

j_call clone_size v_call d_call cdr3_nt cdr3_aa
TRBJ1-4 NA TRBV7-6 NA TGTGCCAGCGGCGGGGGAGGTAATGAAAAACTGTTTTTT CASGGGGNEKLFF
TRBJ1-5 NA TRBV19 NA TGTGCCAGTAGTGGGGATGGGGAGCAGCCCCAGCATTTT CASSGDGEQPQHF
TRBJ2-5 NA TRBV7-2 NA TGTGCCAGCAGCTTAGGGGTGATGGACCAAGAGACCCAGTACTTC CASSLGVMDQETQYF
TRBJ2-3 NA TRBV2 NA TGTGCCAGCAGTGGGATAGGCCTTCTGTGGACGCAGTATTTT CASSGIGLLWTQYF
TRBJ2-6 NA TRBV7-9 NA TGTGCCAGCAGCCAACGGTCTGGGGCCAACGTCCTGACTTTC CASSQRSGANVLTF
TRBJ1-4 NA TRBV2 TRBD1 TGTGCCAGCGGGGGACAGACCAGGATTGAAAAACTGTTTTTT CASGGQTRIEKLFF
TRBJ2-3 NA TRBV5-4 NA TGTGCCAGCAGCCCGGAAACACAGGGCTGGGGGGATACGCAGTATTTT CASSPETQGWGDTQYF
TRBJ1-2 NA TRBV7-2 NA TGTGCCAGCAGCAGAGAGGCCGCCGGGGTATACTATGGCTACACCTTC CASSREAAGVYYGYTF
TRBJ2-7 NA TRBV28 NA TGTGCCAGCCGCGGGGGCTCCCTCTACGAGCAGTACTTC CASRGGSLYEQYF
TRBJ2-3 NA TRBV7-2 NA TGTGCCAGCAGCTTATGGAGACCAGATACGCAGTATTTT CASSLWRPDTQYF
TRBJ2-1 once TRBV5-6 NA TGTGCCAGCAGCTTGGGGGGTCTCGCTGAGGATGAGCAGTTCTTC CASSLGGLAEDEQFF
TRBJ2-3 NA TRBV27 NA TGTGCCAGCAGTCCCTACCCCAGGGGTGAGCAGTATTTT CASSPYPRGEQYF
TRBJ2-3 NA TRBV6-4 TRBD1 TGTGCCAGCAGTGAAGTCAAGGGGGCCAACACAGATACGCAGTATTTT CASSEVKGANTDTQYF
TRBJ2-3 NA TRBV5-1 NA TGCGCCAGCAGCTTGGCCAGGCGGTTTCCAAGTGATACGCAGTATTTT CASSLARRFPSDTQYF
TRBJ1-1 NA TRBV6-5 TRBD1 TGTGCCAGCAGACCAGGGGGCGTTGACACTGAAGCTTTCTTT CASRPGGVDTEAFF
TRBJ1-1 NA TRBV5-1 NA TGCGCCAGCAGCTTCGATACACGGAACACTGAAGCTTTCTTT CASSFDTRNTEAFF